This T cell receptor (beta chain) derives from a study of regulatory T cells in long-lasting Graves disease (dated by TCRdb to 2020 to 2022). A note on the overall study: Patients with newly diagnosed Graves' disease had been on antithyroid drugs for under 3 months. This study used TCR sequencing and RNA sequencing of peripheral blood to compare persistent Graves' disease patients against newly diagnosed Graves' disease patients. The study took place in China and was registered as a clinical trial. A total of 33 samples underwent TCR sequencing, from roughly 13 patients with persistent Graves' disease and approximately 20 patients with newly diagnosed Graves' disease. Findings and caveats that apply to the study as a whole: The study examined only peripheral blood because the primary lesion, thyroid tissue, could not be accessed. Lower TCR Shannon entropy and fewer highly expanded clones were observed in persistent Graves' disease patients than in newly diagnosed patients, which suggested clonal expansion. Sequencing and analysis were limited to the TCR beta chain. Preferential use of TRBV28, TRBJ1-2 and TRBJ2-5 was observed in persistent disease, whereas TRBV20-1 and TRBJ2-1 were favored in newly diagnosed disease. The small sample size was acknowledged by the authors as a limitation that may reduce accuracy. Patients with persistent disease shared more public clonotypes (under 3,000) than newly diagnosed patients did (more than 900).

Libraries were constructed by multiplex PCR. Sequencing used an Illumina HiSeq 4000. CDR3 regions were amplified by Arm-PCR with iRepertoire HTBI primers to construct TCR beta libraries. Before sequencing, the PCR products underwent gel purification. The authors' analysis ran thus. A total of fewer than 70 TRBV and some 15 TRBJ segments were identified across samples and were used for gene usage analysis of CDR3 amino acid clonotypes. COPE and FqMerger were used to merge filtered high-quality paired reads into contigs. Contigs were aligned with BLAST to IMGT TRBV, TRBD and TRBJ reference genes, and CDR3 was defined per IMGT. Clonotypes above 0.1% frequency were classified as highly expanded clones. Shannon entropy was used to measure repertoire diversity, and the Gini coefficient was used to measure V-J evenness. A clonotype was considered public if more than one individual shared it. TCRdb applied fastp at Q25 and MiXCR to the public reads, then kept only in-frame beta chains. When rows share a CDR3 protein, they turn into one entry using the most common DNA and genes. TCRdb, rather than the study authors, made the V and J calls. The sample has 620,000 or so distinct CDR3 sequences on record, about 16% of them singletons. About 18% of the sample is held by the ten biggest clonotypes.

Interpreted using the paper, the time point label stands for: newly diagnosed GD, antithyroid drugs for less than 3 months. RNA was extracted from PBMCs in TRIzol for both TCR sequencing and RNA sequencing. Graves' disease was diagnosed according to American Thyroid Association guidelines. Patients were recruited from an endocrinology department in Xi'an, China. Each patient gave roughly 10 milliliters of peripheral blood, collected in an EDTA anticoagulant tube. PBMCs were isolated by Ficoll Paque Plus density gradient separation without further T cell sorting. An Agilent 2100 Bioanalyzer and agarose gel were used to assess RNA quality, and a NanoDrop 2000 was used to measure RNA concentration. Trimming at the junction amounts to 6 bases on V and 9 bases on J, and the germline ends lie 18 bases apart. CDR3 length: 14 amino acids, cysteine to phenylalanine. Of all the DNA, just the CDR3 is kept, 42 bases in frame from base 1. Per the germline V gene, SNHLY is the CDR1 and FYNNEI is the CDR2.

There are many counts of this clonotype. Its antigen remains undetermined. Per-base qualities were not stored, and no clone one base away is much larger. The same data also went into a second study, on T cells in Graves' hyperthyroidism and ophthalmopathy. The second paper states: A patient counted as having stable Graves' hyperthyroidism if no progression to ophthalmopathy occurred over 18 months of follow-up. Hyperthyroidism patients were newly diagnosed, had a disease duration of under 2 months, and were aged 18 to 65 years. The study excluded patients with uncontrolled infections, other autoimmune diseases, pregnancy or lactation. Clinical symptoms, serum thyroxine and TRAb, thyroid ultrasound, and orbital computed tomography formed the basis for the diagnoses. The first round of RT-PCR for the TCR CDR3 was performed with the HTBI primer set and the Qiagen OneStep RT-PCR kit. Most expanded thyroid clonotypes (frequency above 0.001) were also detected in blood, suggesting blood repertoires may reflect thyroid immune responses. A model built on a 13 V-J signature distinguished ophthalmopathy from stable hyperthyroidism, reaching roughly 88% sensitivity and around 81% specificity in cross-validation and 80%/75% in testing. During validation, the model predicted progression to ophthalmopathy a median of about 6.3 months ahead of onset, with around 65% sensitivity and around 72% specificity. TCR V-J signatures able to tell the groups apart were searched for in a discovery cohort of 100 patients, of whom 43 had Graves' ophthalmopathy and more than 55 had stable Graves' hyperthyroidism. Prospective prediction of ophthalmopathy was tested in an independent validation cohort of 18 to 20 hyperthyroidism patients and some 17 patients who later progressed to ophthalmopathy. For training and testing, the 100 or so patients in the discovery cohort were randomly divided in a 7:3 ratio. In addition, the study compared T-cell repertoires in thyroid tissue and in blood from several Graves' hyperthyroidism patients. After blood sampling, hyperthyroidism patients were treated with methimazole at a starting dose of 30 mg daily, and ophthalmopathy patients were treated with high-dose intravenous methylprednisolone. Libraries were constructed in a second round of multiplex PCR, after which size selection and purification were performed. Libraries were sequenced paired-end with 100 bp reads on an Illumina HiSeq2000. SOAPnuke was used to process the raw data, throwing out any read that contained adapters or uncalled bases, had a mean Phred below 15, or lacked an exact constant-primer or identifier match. High-quality paired reads were merged using COPE v1.2.5, and each unique nucleotide sequence was defined as a clonotype. MiTCR v1.1 was used to align clonotypes to the IMGT TRBV, TRBD and TRBJ reference segments. The analysis was restricted to V-J combinations with a frequency above 0.0001, which together covered just over 98% of the repertoires. A TCS score was defined as the ratio of F50 (clonal expansion) to E x V (chaos), with BLOSUM62-based TCRdist applied between CDR3 peptides within each V-J. Welch's t-statistics and random forest reduced around 510 V-J features to 10 to 15, which were used in a naive Bayes classifier (R e1071). No statistical method was used to set the sample size in advance, and investigators knew the group allocation. The paper reports TCR Vbeta CDR3 sequencing of some 140 peripheral blood samples: approximately 41 ophthalmopathy, about 75 hyperthyroidism and some 17 progressor patients.

The chain links TRBV2 with TRBJ2-1; the D call is possibly TRBD1 or TRBD2, each sharing 5 bases. The sample here was peripheral blood mononuclear cells (PBMCs), taken at new diagnosis, from a patient treated with antithyroid drugs. This TCR was recovered from a young woman with Graves disease. Donor details come from another sample of the same person, matched by shared clones. The base sequence is TGTGCCAGCAGAGTATATGGGGGTAAGGGTGAGCAGTTCTTC. Translated, this gives CASRVYGGKGEQFF.